This T cell receptor beta chain was retrieved from a study of blood T cell repertoires in COVID-19 (dated by TCRdb to the early 2020s). Regarding the complete study: Collaborator samples came from the United States, Italy and Spain and covered acute and convalescent phases of COVID-19. The prospective study material was composed of cDNA or gDNA derived from T cells, B-cell-depleted T cells, or PBMCs. Deeply sampled blood TCRbeta repertoires from subjects exposed to, actively infected with, or recovered from COVID-19 were included in the dataset. The sample metadata nearly always contained a de-identified subject ID, COVID-19 status, age in years and sex. Samples came from the ongoing ImmuneRACE study (first 160 participants) plus 1,254 subjects from 6 global collaborators. A freely available public database, intended as a resource for researchers studying the immune response to SARS-CoV-2, is where the repertoires were released. Where available, HLA class I and class II types were taken from metadata supplied by the sample provider and were not determined by assay-based typing. Broader findings and caveats from the paper: The quantity of clinical and demographic metadata differed by source and by participant and was supplied without curation.

At the junction V is shortened by 7 bases and J by 6 bases; bases outside the gene matches: 10. The germline V gene encodes CDR1 MNHEY and CDR2 SVGAGI. Taken from cysteine to phenylalanine, the CDR3 has 15 residues. This entry keeps only the CDR3 DNA: 45 bases, framed from base 1. Whole blood was collected in K2EDTA tubes by collaborating institutions according to the institutions' own protocols. Collaborator samples were shipped for TCRbeta analysis as frozen whole blood, isolated PBMCs, or DNA extracted from either sample type. The immunoSEQ Assay, a bias-controlled multiplex PCR, was used to amplify TCRbeta CDR3 regions from genomic DNA. In the source study's methods: Within the assay, amplification of reference gene primers was used to estimate how many nucleated cells each sample contained. To quantify the absolute abundance of each unique TCRbeta CDR3 rearrangement, sequence reads were collapsed and filtered. For each sample, productive Simpson clonality was calculated by taking the square root of Simpson's diversity index across productive rearrangements. TCRdb re-hosts the immuneACCESS table, in-frame sequences only. Its copies lack some clones; in the studies checked, an unresolved V gene accounts for under half of them, and the cause for the rest is not known. V and J calls and clone size are given by that table; D and trimming were obtained from the DNA. The sample profile shows approximately 200,000 clones; roughly 76% of them were found once. The ten largest clones capture roughly 4.9% of the sample.

In the case of this clone: The specificity of this receptor is unknown. No base quality information exists; no much larger clone differs at one position.

The sample comprised peripheral blood. The rearrangement combines TRBV6-5 with TRBJ2-2; the central 8 bases match TRBD1. The sequence was collected from a human donor in a cohort sampled during active COVID-19. CDR3 loop: CASTRRTGWAGELFF. The DNA sequence is given as TGTGCCAGCACCCGGAGGACAGGGTGGGCCGGGGAGCTGTTTTTT.